This T cell receptor (beta chain) emerged from a study of T-cell memory formation after mild COVID-19. Study findings and constraints: The study found balanced CD4/CD8 in clones contracting day 15 to 85 and a CD4+ lean in later expanders. Pre-infection memory contained some responding clones, which suggested that cross-reactive memory had joined.

The 5'RACE method, run with constant-segment primers, produced TCR alpha and TCR beta cDNA libraries (carrying sample barcodes and UMIs). Via MiXCR, TCRdb re-called the 5' RACE reads, giving one row per CDR3 protein. The table has about 430,000 distinct CDR3 sequences, 20% to 25% seen once. The V end lost 4 bases, the J end lost 4 bases, and 17 bases lay between the germline ends. Germline V gene data show CDR1 as SGHKS and CDR2 as YYEKEE (reference sequence). This CDR3 contains 15 residues. Notes on this clonotype: Its antigen is unknown.

The material sequenced was PBMCs or a T cell subset sorted from them (not recorded which). The rearrangement joins TRBV5-5 to TRBJ1-2, with D possibly being TRBD1 (6 bases). The source is an adult woman who had mild COVID-19 (a few samples of this study predate the infection). Cell type and time point are not known. The CDR3 DNA reads TGTGCCAGCAGCCCCGCCAGGGGAGGAGGCTATGGCTACACCTTC. Protein: CASSPARGGGYGYTF.